This T cell receptor beta chain was captured by sequencing in a study of blood T cell repertoires in COVID-19. Study overall: The origin of the acute and convalescent COVID-19 samples was the United States, Italy and Spain. T cells, B-cell-depleted T cells, or PBMCs supplied cDNA or gDNA.

Authors' methods: Amplification of reference gene primers provided the estimated nucleated cell counts. TCRdb's table, derived via immunoSEQ multiplex PCR, lists solely in-frame clones and lacks some. The V and J calls and clone size come from that table; D and trimming were worked out from the DNA. The repertoire holds tens of thousands of clones, around nine tenths seen once, with 4.9% in the top ten. This CDR3 contains 13 residues. With 1 base removed from V and 8 bases from J, the gap between germline ends came to 10 bases. Looked up from germline, CDR1 is KGHDR and CDR2 is SFDVKD. This chain joins TRBV24-1 and TRBJ1-2; TRBD1 is a possible D gene (5 bases). The source is a man aged 50-60 years with active or convalescent COVID-19. Sequenced: peripheral blood. DNA of the CDR3: TGTGCCACCAGTGATTTTAAGGGGCAGGGCTACACCTTC. This gives the protein CATSDFKGQGYTF.